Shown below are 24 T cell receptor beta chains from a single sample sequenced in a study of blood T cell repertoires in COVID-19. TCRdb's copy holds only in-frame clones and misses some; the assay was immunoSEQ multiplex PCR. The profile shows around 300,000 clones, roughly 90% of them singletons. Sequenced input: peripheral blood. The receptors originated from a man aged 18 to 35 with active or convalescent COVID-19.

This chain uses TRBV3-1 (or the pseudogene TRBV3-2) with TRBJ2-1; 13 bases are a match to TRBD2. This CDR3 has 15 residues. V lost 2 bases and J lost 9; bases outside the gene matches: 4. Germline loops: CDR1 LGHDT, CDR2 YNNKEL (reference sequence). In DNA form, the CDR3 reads TGTGCCAGCAGCCAAACTAGCGGGAGGGCCTCTGAGCAGTTCTTC. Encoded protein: CASSQTSGRASEQFF.

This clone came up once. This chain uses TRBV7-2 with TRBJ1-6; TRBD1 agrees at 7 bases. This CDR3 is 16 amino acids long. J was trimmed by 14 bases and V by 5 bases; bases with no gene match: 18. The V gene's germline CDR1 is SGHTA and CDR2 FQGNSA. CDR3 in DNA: TGTGCCAGCAGCCCCAAAGGTGGGACAGTGGTGATAGCCCTCCACTTT. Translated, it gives CASSPKGGTVVIALHF.

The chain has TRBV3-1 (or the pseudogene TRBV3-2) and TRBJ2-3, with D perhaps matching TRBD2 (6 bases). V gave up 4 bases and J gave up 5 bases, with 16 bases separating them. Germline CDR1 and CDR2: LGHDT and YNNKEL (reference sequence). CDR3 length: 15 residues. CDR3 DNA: TGTGCCAGCAGCCGACTAGGCCCTCCGGTAGATACGCAGTATTTT. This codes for CASSRLGPPVDTQYF.

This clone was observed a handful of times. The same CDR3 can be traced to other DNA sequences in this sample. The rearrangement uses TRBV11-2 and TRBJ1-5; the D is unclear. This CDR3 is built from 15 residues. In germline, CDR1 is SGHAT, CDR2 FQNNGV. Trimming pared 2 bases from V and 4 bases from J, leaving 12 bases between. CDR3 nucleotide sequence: TGTGCCAGCAGCTTAAACCGGGGAAGAAATCAGCCCCAGCATTTT. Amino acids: CASSLNRGRNQPQHF.

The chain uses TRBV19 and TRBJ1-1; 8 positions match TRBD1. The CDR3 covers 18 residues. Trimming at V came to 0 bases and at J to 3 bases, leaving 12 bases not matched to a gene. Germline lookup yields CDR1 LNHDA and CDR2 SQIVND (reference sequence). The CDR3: CASSIDGETGVKYTEAFF. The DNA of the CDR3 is TGTGCCAGTAGTATAGATGGGGAGACAGGGGTAAAGTACACTGAAGCTTTCTTT.

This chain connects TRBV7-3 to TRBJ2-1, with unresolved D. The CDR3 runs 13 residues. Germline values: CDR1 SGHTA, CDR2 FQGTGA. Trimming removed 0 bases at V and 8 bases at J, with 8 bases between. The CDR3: CASSLTHQYEQFF. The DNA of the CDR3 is TGTGCCAGCAGCTTAACCCACCAGTATGAGCAGTTCTTC.

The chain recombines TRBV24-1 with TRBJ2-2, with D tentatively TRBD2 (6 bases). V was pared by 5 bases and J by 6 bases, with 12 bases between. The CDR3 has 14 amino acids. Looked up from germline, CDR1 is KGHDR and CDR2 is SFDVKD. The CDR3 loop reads CATSVAGSAGELFF. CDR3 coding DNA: TGTGCCACCAGTGTTGCGGGAAGCGCCGGGGAGCTGTTTTTT.

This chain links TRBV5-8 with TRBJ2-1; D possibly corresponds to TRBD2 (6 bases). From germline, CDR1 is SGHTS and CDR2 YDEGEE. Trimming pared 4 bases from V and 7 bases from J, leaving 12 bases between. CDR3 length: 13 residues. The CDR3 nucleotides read TGTGCCAGCAGCATCGGGACTTGGAATGAGCAGTTCTTC. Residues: CASSIGTWNEQFF.

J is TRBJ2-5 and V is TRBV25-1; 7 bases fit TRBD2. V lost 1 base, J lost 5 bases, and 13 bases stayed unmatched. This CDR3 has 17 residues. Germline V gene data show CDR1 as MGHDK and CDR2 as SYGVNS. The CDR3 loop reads CASSEFSAGDFSETQYF. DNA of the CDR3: TGTGCCAGCAGTGAATTTTCGGCGGGAGATTTCTCTGAGACCCAGTACTTC.

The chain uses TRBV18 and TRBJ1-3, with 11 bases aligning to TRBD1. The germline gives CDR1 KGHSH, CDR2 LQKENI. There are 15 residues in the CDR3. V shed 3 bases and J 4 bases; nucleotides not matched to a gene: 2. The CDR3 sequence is CASSPGQGAGNTIYF. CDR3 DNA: TGTGCCAGCTCACCCGGACAGGGGGCCGGAAACACCATATATTTT.

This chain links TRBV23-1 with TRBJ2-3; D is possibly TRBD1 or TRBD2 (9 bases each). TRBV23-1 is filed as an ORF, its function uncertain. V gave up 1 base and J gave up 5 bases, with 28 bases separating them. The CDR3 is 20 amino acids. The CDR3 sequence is CASSQFGQGRERGVVDTQYF. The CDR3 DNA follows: TGCGCCAGCAGTCAATTTGGACAGGGGAGAGAGCGGGGGGTGGTAGATACGCAGTATTTT.

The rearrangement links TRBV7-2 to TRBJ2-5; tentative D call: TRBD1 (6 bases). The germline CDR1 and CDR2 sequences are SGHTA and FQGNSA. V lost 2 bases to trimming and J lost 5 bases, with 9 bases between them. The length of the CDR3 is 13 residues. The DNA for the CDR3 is TGTGCCAGCAGCTTAAACAGGGACGAGACCCAGTACTTC. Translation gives CASSLNRDETQYF.

DNA of the CDR3: TGTGCCAGCAGCGGCGGGAGGACCACAGATACGCAGTATTTT. This gives the protein CASSGGRTTDTQYF. V and J are TRBV28 and TRBJ2-3; 8 bases align to TRBD2. CDR3 length: 14 residues. Germline V gene data show CDR1 as MDHEN and CDR2 as SYDVKM. V lost 6 bases to trimming and J lost 2 bases; unmatched junction nucleotides: 4. The full variable domain, its missing parts supplied by reference TRBV28 and TRBJ2-3, is DVKVTQSSRYLVKRTGEKVFLECVQDMDHENMFWYRQDPGLGLRLIYFSYDVKMKEKGDIPEGYSVSREKKERFSLILESASTNQTSMYLCASSGGRTTDTQYFGPGTRLTVL.

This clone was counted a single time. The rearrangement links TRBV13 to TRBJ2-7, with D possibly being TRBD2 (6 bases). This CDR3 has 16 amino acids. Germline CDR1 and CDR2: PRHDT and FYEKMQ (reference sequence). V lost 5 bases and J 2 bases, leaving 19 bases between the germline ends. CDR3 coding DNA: TGTGCCAGCAGCGATTCTAGCGTTACGCTAACCTACGAGCAGTACTTC. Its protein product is CASSDSSVTLTYEQYF.

The CDR3 bases are TGTGCCAGCAGCGTAGCTGGGGGACATCTATCATCTGGGGCCAACGTCCTGACTTTC. Its translation is CASSVAGGHLSSGANVLTF. V gene TRBV9 combines with J gene TRBJ2-6; possibly TRBD1 for D (6 bases). The germline CDR1 and CDR2 sequences are SGDLS and YYNGEE. The V end was cut by 0 bases, the J end by 1 base, with 17 bases between. The CDR3 covers 19 residues.

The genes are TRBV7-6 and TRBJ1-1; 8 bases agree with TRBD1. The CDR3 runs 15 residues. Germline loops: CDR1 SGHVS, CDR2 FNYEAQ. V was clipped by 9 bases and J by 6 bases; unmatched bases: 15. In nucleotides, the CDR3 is TGTGCCAGTCAGGCCTTGACAGGGGCGTCTCCTGAAGCTTTCTTT. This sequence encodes CASQALTGASPEAFF.

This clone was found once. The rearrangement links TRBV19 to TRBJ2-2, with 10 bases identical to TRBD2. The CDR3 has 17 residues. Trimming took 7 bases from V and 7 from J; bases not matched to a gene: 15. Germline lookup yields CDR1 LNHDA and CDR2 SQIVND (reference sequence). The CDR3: CASTLISGGAPHGELFF. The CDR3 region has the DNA TGTGCCAGTACGCTAATCAGCGGGGGGGCCCCTCACGGGGAGCTGTTTTTT.

The CDR3 DNA reads TGTGCCAGCAGCTCAAAGGACTGGAGCTTCGGTCTTGGCTACACCTTC. Amino acid sequence: CASSSKDWSFGLGYTF. The chain carries TRBV7-2 and TRBJ1-2; D not certain. CDR3 length: 16 residues. Germline loops: CDR1 SGHTA, CDR2 FQGNSA. Trimming stripped 4 bases from V and 7 bases from J, with 22 bases between.

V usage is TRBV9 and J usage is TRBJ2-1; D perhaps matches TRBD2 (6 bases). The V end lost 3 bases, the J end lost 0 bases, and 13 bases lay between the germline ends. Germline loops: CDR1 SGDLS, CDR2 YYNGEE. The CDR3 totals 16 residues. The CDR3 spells CASSAGTPSSYNEQFF. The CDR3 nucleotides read TGTGCCAGCAGCGCCGGGACTCCTAGCTCCTACAATGAGCAGTTCTTC.

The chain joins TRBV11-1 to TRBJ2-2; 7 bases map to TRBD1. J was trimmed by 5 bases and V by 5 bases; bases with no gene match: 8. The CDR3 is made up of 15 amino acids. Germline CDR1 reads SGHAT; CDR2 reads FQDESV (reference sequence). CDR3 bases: TGTGCCAGCAGCCGATGGGACAGCCAGACCGGGGAGCTGTTTTTT. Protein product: CASSRWDSQTGELFF.

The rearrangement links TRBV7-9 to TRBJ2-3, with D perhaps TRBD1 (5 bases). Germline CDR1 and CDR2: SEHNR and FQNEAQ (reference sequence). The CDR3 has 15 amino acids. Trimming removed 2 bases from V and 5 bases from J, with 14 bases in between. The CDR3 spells CASSLRGQTVDTQYF. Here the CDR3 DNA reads TGTGCCAGCAGCTTAAGGGGTCAGACGGTAGATACGCAGTATTTT.

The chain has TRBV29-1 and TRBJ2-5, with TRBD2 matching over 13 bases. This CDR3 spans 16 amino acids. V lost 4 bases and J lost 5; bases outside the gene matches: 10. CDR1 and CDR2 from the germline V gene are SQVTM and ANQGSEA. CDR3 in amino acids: CSVAGLAGVGWETQYF. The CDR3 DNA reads TGCAGCGTTGCTGGACTAGCGGGAGTGGGGTGGGAGACCCAGTACTTC.

The CDR3 protein is CANYAEEGRWEYSNQPQHF. The CDR3 DNA sequence: TGTGCAAACTACGCCGAGGAGGGGAGATGGGAGTATAGCAATCAGCCCCAGCATTTT. V and J are TRBV12-2 and TRBJ1-5. TRBV12-2 is a pseudogene. The CDR3 totals 19 residues.

In DNA, the CDR3 is TGTGCCAGCAGCTTCAGGAGGGCTAACACCGGGGAGCTGTTTTTT. Its protein is CASSFRRANTGELFF. This sequence joins TRBV5-4 and TRBJ2-2; maybe TRBD2 (6 bases). The CDR3 sequence is 15 residues long. CDR1 and CDR2 from the germline V gene are SGHNT and YYREEE (reference sequence). The germline V and J ends were trimmed by 2 bases and 2 bases, with 10 bases remaining between them. The full variable domain, rest sourced from reference TRBV5-4 and TRBJ2-2, is ETGVTQSPTHLIKTRGQQVTLRCSSQSGHNTVSWYQQALGQGPQFIFQYYREEENGRGNFPPRFSGLQFPNYSSELNVNALELDDSALYLCASSFRRANTGELFFGEGSRLTVL.